This TCR beta chain came from a study of blood T cells in healthy people across ages. Study observations and caveats: Observed TCR beta diversity per million T cells went down as age went up. This fall followed a roughly linear course with age. Compared with aged donors, long-lived donors showed fewer expanded clones, suggesting selection.

Sample-barcoded 5' priming and a J-beta primer mix drove a second PCR of roughly 6 to 12 cycles. TCRdb redid the calling of the 5' RACE reads with MiXCR, one entry per CDR3 protein. The sample gives some 780,000 distinct CDR3 sequences, 56% of which show up once; roughly 26% is in the top ten. On this clonotype: The antigen remains unidentified.

V was clipped by 6 bases and J by 0 bases, with 13 bases between them. The CDR3 sequence is 15 residues long. CDR1 is ENHRY, CDR2 SYGVKD, per germline. The receptor's source is a man between 40 and 49 years old in good health. V gene TRBV10-3 combines with J gene TRBJ2-3, with D maybe TRBD2 (5 bases). The material sequenced was blood. The CDR3 sequence is CAIRSRGPSTDTQYF. In DNA, the CDR3 is TGTGCCATCAGGAGCCGCGGGCCCAGCACAGATACGCAGTATTTT.